The 8 T cell receptor beta chains listed next were all sequenced from one sample in a study of OX40 agonist ivuxolimab in advanced cancers. Library creation used the immunoSEQ multiplex PCR assay. TCRdb mirrors the immuneACCESS table, restricted to in-frame sequences. Some clones are absent from its copies; in checked studies, under half trace to an unresolved V gene, and the reason for the others is unknown. Here the sample has about 92,000 clones; roughly 88% occur a single time. 0.33% of the sample comes from the top ten. The specimen comprised CD4+ or CD8+ T cells sorted from blood, sampled in a trial of the OX40 agonist ivuxolimab. The source is an adult with an advanced solid tumor such as melanoma, head and neck, liver or kidney cancer.

This clone was observed a single time. The V gene is TRBV7-8, the J gene TRBJ2-7, with 7 bases fitting TRBD2. Germline CDR1 reads SGHVS; CDR2 reads FQNEAQ. With V trimmed by 6 bases and J by 3 bases, 11 bases remained unmatched. The CDR3 extends over 15 amino acids. The CDR3 protein is CASSPRGLSRYEQYF. CDR3 coding DNA: TGTGCCAGCAGTCCTCGGGGACTATCTCGCTACGAGCAGTACTTC.

The chain is built from TRBV7-2 and TRBJ1-2, with D uncertain. Germline V lookup: CDR1 SGHTA, CDR2 FQGNSA. The V and J ends lost 5 bases and 4 bases respectively, with 14 bases between them. The CDR3 is 14 residues long. CDR3 amino acids: CASSSQAFFYGYTF. The DNA of the CDR3 is TGTGCCAGCAGCAGCCAGGCGTTCTTCTATGGCTACACCTTC.

The chain has TRBV6-1 and TRBJ2-3; tentative D call: TRBD2 (5 bases). The CDR3 consists of 14 residues. V was trimmed by 5 bases and J by 2 bases, leaving 11 bases between them. Germline loops: CDR1 MNHNS, CDR2 SASEGT. The CDR3 DNA is TGTGCCAGCAGTAGGAGGCAGTACACAGATACGCAGTATTTT. Residues: CASSRRQYTDTQYF.

The chain links TRBV6-1 to TRBJ1-5, with D hard to call. CDR3 size: 14 residues. Per germline, CDR1 MNHNS and CDR2 SASEGT. The ends were cut back, 5 bases at V and 0 bases at J, with 8 bases in the middle. The CDR3 is CASSPPDSNQPQHF. The CDR3 DNA reads TGTGCCAGCAGTCCGCCTGATAGCAATCAGCCCCAGCATTTT.

This chain links TRBV23-1 with TRBJ2-1, with D possibly being TRBD1 (6 bases). TRBV23-1 is treated as an ORF (open reading frame) with a function not yet certain. The V end lost 8 bases, the J end lost 4 bases, and 30 bases lay between the germline ends. The CDR3 length is 19 residues. In DNA, the CDR3 is TGCGCCAGCCTGGGTCCCCCCTTATATGGCCGACAGGTGTACAATGAGCAGTTCTTC. It encodes CASLGPPLYGRQVYNEQFF.

The CDR3 nucleotides are TGTGCCAGCAGCTCGACTAGCGGGAGTCACGGCACCGGGGAGCTGTTTTTT. Translating it yields CASSSTSGSHGTGELFF. The chain employs TRBV7-8 and TRBJ2-2, with 12 bases aligning to TRBD2. The germline gives CDR1 SGHVS, CDR2 FQNEAQ. V shed 4 bases, J shed 4 bases, and the junction held 7 bases outside the gene matches. The CDR3 runs 17 residues.

The chain recombines TRBV7-2 with TRBJ2-5; D uncertain. This CDR3 comprises 15 residues. Germline loops: CDR1 SGHTA, CDR2 FQGNSA. The germline V and J ends were trimmed by 7 bases and 4 bases, with 19 bases remaining between them. The chain's CDR3 is CASTAQGVERETQYF. CDR3 nucleotides: TGTGCCAGCACCGCCCAAGGCGTGGAAAGAGAGACCCAGTACTTC. The whole variable domain, remainder taken from reference TRBV7-2 and TRBJ2-5, is GAGVSQSPSNKVTEKGKDVELRCDPISGHTALYWYRQSLGQGLEFLIYFQGNSAPDKSGLPSDRFSAERTGGSVSTLTIQRTQQEDSAVYLCASTAQGVERETQYFGPGTRLLVL.

This chain uses TRBV11-2 with TRBJ1-1; D is unresolved. Germline CDR1 reads SGHAT; CDR2 reads FQNNGV. Deletions cut 4 bases from V and 8 bases from J, with 14 bases between. The CDR3 spans 13 residues. The chain's CDR3 is CASSSELAGEAFF. In DNA, the CDR3 is TGTGCCAGCAGCTCCGAGTTGGCAGGCGAAGCTTTCTTT.